This TCR beta chain was observed in a study of neurological immune-mediated disorders. Each CDR3 protein is one row after TCRdb ran MiXCR on the 5' RACE reads. The table has around 100,000 distinct CDR3 sequences, roughly 10% seen once. This clonotype was seen at least ten times. Time point: longitudinal time-point 3. This receptor was identified in a female donor with HTLV-1-associated myelopathy (HAM/TSP). The sample consisted of PBMCs.

The CDR3, as DNA: TGCGCCAGCAGCTTGGACCTAGCTGGAAACACCATATATTTT. Translating gives CASSLDLAGNTIYF. The chain uses TRBV5-1 and TRBJ1-3; no definite D call. With 0 bases removed from V and 2 bases from J, the gap between germline ends came to 6 bases. CDR1 is SGHRS, CDR2 YFSETQ, per germline. The CDR3 runs 14 residues. Using reference TRBV5-1 and TRBJ1-3 for the parts outside the CDR3, the full variable domain is KAGVTQTPRYLIKTRGQQVTLSCSPISGHRSVSWYQQTPGQGLQFLFEYFSETQRNKGNFPGRFSGRQFSNSRSEMNVSTLELGDSALYLCASSLDLAGNTIYFGEGSWLTVV.